This is a list of T cell receptor beta chains from one sample in a study of CD8 T cells in Susac syndrome. Each CDR3 protein is one row after TCRdb ran MiXCR on the immunoSEQ multiplex PCR reads. This repertoire shows about 140,000 distinct CDR3 sequences, approximately 95% found once; its top ten account for 0.13% to 0.15%. Sequencing used CD4+ T cells from PBMCs. These receptors came from a human donor with Susac syndrome. Both conserved end residues are part of each CDR3. Fields, in order: CDR3 protein, CDR3 DNA, V gene, D gene, clone size, J gene. The D gene is left open where the match is weak. The size entry is marked missing in some rows and otherwise reads once, few, many or a size class.

CDR3: CAWTPWDSGRTEAFF; DNA: TGTGCCTGGACCCCCTGGGACTCGGGGCGGACTGAAGCTTTCTTT; V: TRBV30; D: -; size: -; J: TRBJ1-1
CDR3: CAISGYGSTDTQYF; DNA: TGTGCCATCAGTGGGTACGGGAGCACAGATACGCAGTATTTT; V: TRBV10-3; D: -; size: -; J: TRBJ2-3
CDR3: CSVGETEAFF; DNA: TGCAGCGTTGGGGAGACTGAAGCTTTCTTT; V: TRBV29-1; D: -; size: -; J: TRBJ1-1
CDR3: CASGPLGQGNGYTF; DNA: TGTGCCAGCGGACCGTTGGGACAGGGGAATGGCTACACCTTC; V: TRBV11-1; D: TRBD1; size: -; J: TRBJ1-2
CDR3: CSGRDTQVTQYF; DNA: TGCAGCGGAAGGGACACCCAAGTGACCCAGTACTTC; V: TRBV29-1; D: -; size: -; J: TRBJ2-5
CDR3: CASRRGTGGSYEQYF; DNA: TGTGCCAGCAGACGCGGGACAGGGGGCTCCTACGAGCAGTACTTC; V: TRBV6-5; D: TRBD1; size: -; J: TRBJ2-7
CDR3: CASSYSTGHGYTF; DNA: TGTGCCAGCAGCTACTCGACAGGGCATGGCTACACCTTC; V: TRBV12-3/TRBV12-4; D: TRBD1; size: -; J: TRBJ1-2
CDR3: CSARDRRDRGLMVNQPQHF; DNA: TGCAGTGCTAGAGATCGCCGGGACAGGGGGTTGATGGTCAATCAGCCCCAGCATTTT; V: TRBV20-1; D: TRBD1; size: -; J: TRBJ1-5
CDR3: CASSQQRTGVGEQYF; DNA: TGTGCCAGCAGCCAACAAAGGACAGGGGTAGGGGAGCAGTACTTC; V: TRBV7-2; D: TRBD1; size: -; J: TRBJ2-7
CDR3: CASSFRQGYYTF; DNA: TGTGCCAGCAGTTTCAGACAGGGATACTACACCTTC; V: TRBV27; D: TRBD1; size: -; J: TRBJ1-2
CDR3: CASSLTGGANVLTF; DNA: TGTGCCAGCAGCTTAACAGGTGGGGCCAACGTCCTGACTTTC; V: TRBV5-6; D: -; size: -; J: TRBJ2-6
CDR3: CATSRELAGNNAAEQYF; DNA: TGTGCCACCAGCAGAGAACTAGCGGGAAATAACGCCGCCGAGCAGTACTTC; V: TRBV15; D: TRBD2; size: -; J: TRBJ2-7
CDR3: CASSQRGGANPPYEQYF; DNA: TGTGCCAGCAGCCAGAGAGGGGGGGCTAACCCGCCCTACGAGCAGTACTTC; V: TRBV11-3; D: -; size: -; J: TRBJ2-7
CDR3: CASSANFGRTGLNIQYF; DNA: TGTGCCAGCAGTGCTAACTTCGGCCGGACAGGGTTAAACATTCAGTACTTC; V: TRBV28; D: TRBD1; size: -; J: TRBJ2-4
CDR3: CASSLKMGRNNEQFF; DNA: TGTGCCAGCAGTTTAAAGATGGGACGAAACAATGAGCAGTTCTTC; V: TRBV12-3/TRBV12-4; D: -; size: -; J: TRBJ2-1
CDR3: CASSSYNNEQFF; DNA: TGTGCCAGCTCGAGCTACAACAATGAGCAGTTCTTC; V: TRBV18; D: -; size: -; J: TRBJ2-1
CDR3: CSVGMTRGEQYF; DNA: TGCAGCGTAGGAATGACGCGGGGCGAGCAGTACTTC; V: TRBV29-1; D: -; size: -; J: TRBJ2-7
CDR3: CATSRDRANQPQHF; DNA: TGTGCCACCAGCAGAGACAGGGCTAATCAGCCCCAGCATTTT; V: TRBV15; D: -; size: -; J: TRBJ1-5
CDR3: CSVGTGYGYTF; DNA: TGCAGCGTTGGGACAGGCTATGGCTACACCTTC; V: TRBV29-1; D: TRBD1; size: once; J: TRBJ1-2
CDR3: CASSPRRGLHEQYF; DNA: TGTGCCAGCAGTCCCCGGAGGGGGTTACACGAGCAGTACTTC; V: TRBV27; D: -; size: -; J: TRBJ2-7
CDR3: CASKMWDRLSNQPQHF; DNA: TGTGCCAGTAAGATGTGGGACAGACTTAGCAATCAGCCCCAGCATTTT; V: TRBV9; D: TRBD1; size: -; J: TRBJ1-5
CDR3: CAWDSQTGGPGTRRYEQYF; DNA: TGTGCCTGGGATTCTCAGACCGGGGGACCCGGGACTAGACGCTACGAGCAGTACTTC; V: TRBV30; D: TRBD2; size: few; J: TRBJ2-7
CDR3: CASSQDSASGGEKTQYF; DNA: TGCGCCAGCAGCCAAGATAGTGCTAGCGGGGGAGAAAAGACCCAGTACTTC; V: TRBV4-1; D: TRBD2; size: -; J: TRBJ2-5
CDR3: CSAPNWDRGLNSPLHF; DNA: TGCAGTGCTCCTAATTGGGACAGAGGCCTTAATTCACCCCTCCACTTT; V: TRBV20-1; D: TRBD1; size: once; J: TRBJ1-6
CDR3: CSVAGSEQYF; DNA: TGCAGCGTTGCAGGGTCCGAGCAGTACTTC; V: TRBV29-1; D: -; size: once; J: TRBJ2-7
CDR3: CASRRSDAEAFF; DNA: TGTGCCAGCAGGAGGTCTGACGCTGAAGCTTTCTTT; V: TRBV12-3/TRBV12-4; D: -; size: -; J: TRBJ1-1
CDR3: CATSDADGTSGRDEQFF; DNA: TGTGCCACCAGTGACGCGGACGGGACTAGCGGAAGAGATGAGCAGTTCTTC; V: TRBV24-1; D: TRBD2; size: -; J: TRBJ2-1
CDR3: CASSYGVARYEQYF; DNA: TGTGCCAGCAGTTACGGAGTAGCGCGCTACGAGCAGTACTTC; V: TRBV6-6; D: -; size: once; J: TRBJ2-7
CDR3: CASSVGPDSLNIQYF; DNA: TGTGCCAGCAGCGTAGGACCGGACAGCCTAAACATTCAGTACTTC; V: TRBV9; D: -; size: -; J: TRBJ2-4
CDR3: CASRGDRANTGELFF; DNA: TGCGCCAGCAGGGGGGACAGGGCGAACACCGGGGAGCTGTTTTTT; V: TRBV4-1; D: TRBD1; size: -; J: TRBJ2-2
CDR3: CASSLQGLSSYEQYF; DNA: TGTGCCAGCAGTCTTCAGGGATTATCCTCCTACGAGCAGTACTTC; V: TRBV7-6; D: -; size: -; J: TRBJ2-7
CDR3: CSVSGTASSGANVLTF; DNA: TGCAGCGTTTCCGGGACGGCCAGCTCTGGGGCCAACGTCCTGACTTTC; V: TRBV29-1; D: -; size: once; J: TRBJ2-6